This T cell receptor beta chain was observed in a study of cytomegalovirus exposure and HLA in healthy donors. Points from the study as a whole: Immune exposure information comprised only CMV serostatus. An analysis was carried out later, and it reportedly showed fewer N-insertions in an Asian-associated ancestry cluster than the 666-donor mean.

The CDR3 spans 14 residues. Germline assignment: CDR1 SGHVS and CDR2 FQNEAQ. A remark on this clone: What it binds is not known.

Use of 60 Vbeta and 13 Jbeta primers characterized the PCR. Only in-frame clones appear in the TCRdb table, and some are missing; sequencing was by immunoSEQ multiplex PCR. The table includes 100,000 or so clones, 70% detected once. This sequence was found in a middle-aged man in good health and CMV-seronegative. This chain connects TRBV7-8 to TRBJ2-5; 7 bases align to TRBD2. The end of the DNA is better explained by TRBJ2-7, so the J call may be wrong. Sequenced input: PBMCs. CDR3 in amino acids: CASSLERGSYEQYF. The DNA of the CDR3 is TGTGCCAGCAGCTTAGAGCGGGGAAGCTACGAGCAGTACTTC.